Listed below are T cell receptor beta chains from one sample, sequenced in a study of human T cells and chemical hapten exposure. Each CDR3 protein gets one entry after TCRdb re-called the RACE reads with MiXCR. Here the sample spans 150,000 to 200,000 distinct CDR3 sequences, about 22% being singletons. Sequenced material: whole blood, taken in connection with sensitization to the hapten diphenylcyclopropenone (DPC). These receptors originate from a woman in her thirties or forties with alopecia areata. Some clones in this sample may be carry-over from other donors' samples. Both conserved end residues are part of each CDR3. The D gene is left open where the match is weak. Rows give clone size only sometimes, using once, few, many, or a class for an expanded clone.

d_call clone_size j_call v_call cdr3_nt cdr3_aa
TRBD1 NA TRBJ1-1 TRBV18 TGTGCCAGCTCACCGAATCAGGGGGGGAACACTGAAGCTTTCTTT CASSPNQGGNTEAFF
NA many TRBJ2-1 TRBV10-3 TGTGCCATCAGTGGGCAAGAGGAGGATGAGCAGTTCTTC CAISGQEEDEQFF
NA NA TRBJ2-6 TRBV5-1 TGCGCCAGCAGCCAGTCGACGGATGGGGCCAACGTCCTGACTTTC CASSQSTDGANVLTF
NA NA TRBJ1-1 TRBV28 TGTGCCAGCAGCACCGGGGGATTGAACACTGAAGCTTTCTTT CASSTGGLNTEAFF
TRBD1 NA TRBJ1-3 TRBV6-6 TGTGCCAGCAGTTTGGACAGGGCTGGAAACACCATATATTTT CASSLDRAGNTIYF
NA few TRBJ2-4 TRBV29-1 TGCAGCGTTGAAGCCGGGGAACTAGCCAAAAACATTCAGTACTTC CSVEAGELAKNIQYF
TRBD1 NA TRBJ2-2 TRBV27 TGTGCCAGCAGACTCGGACAGGACACCGGGGAGCTGTTTTTT CASRLGQDTGELFF
NA NA TRBJ2-1 TRBV25-1 TGTGCCAGCAGTGAAGCTAGCCGGGGGCAGTTCTTC CASSEASRGQFF
NA NA TRBJ1-2 TRBV12-3/TRBV12-4 TGTGCCAGCAGTTTACGAAATCCCTATGGCTACACCTTC CASSLRNPYGYTF
NA few TRBJ2-5 TRBV6-5 TGTGCCAGCAGTTACTCGAAAATAGAAGAGACCCAGTACTTC CASSYSKIEETQYF
TRBD2 NA TRBJ2-5 TRBV20-1 TGCAGTGCTAGGCACACGACTAGCGGCCAAGAGACCCAGTACTTC CSARHTTSGQETQYF
NA NA TRBJ2-7 TRBV7-2 TGTGCCAGCAGCTGGGGACCCTACGAGCAGTACTTC CASSWGPYEQYF
TRBD1 NA TRBJ1-1 TRBV7-2 TGTGCCAGCAGCCTAGTATCCAGGGGGGCCCGGACTGAAGCTTTCTTT CASSLVSRGARTEAFF
NA few TRBJ2-7 TRBV5-1 TGCGCCAGCAGCTTGGCAGCGGCGGCCTACGAGCAGTACTTC CASSLAAAAYEQYF
NA NA TRBJ2-7 TRBV12-3/TRBV12-4 TGTGCCAGCAGTTTTGGTCTCTACGAGCAGTACTTC CASSFGLYEQYF
NA NA TRBJ2-7 TRBV20-1 TGCAGTGCTAGAGATCAAACAGGTTACGAGCAGTACTTC CSARDQTGYEQYF
NA few TRBJ1-1 TRBV11-2 TGTGCCAGCGCCCTCGGACATAACACTGAAGCTTTCTTT CASALGHNTEAFF
NA NA TRBJ1-2 TRBV7-2 TGTGCCAGCAGCTTAGCAGGGGAGGGCCATGGCTACACCTTC CASSLAGEGHGYTF
NA few TRBJ2-1 TRBV28 TGTGCCAGCAGTTTAAATTTCGGCGTAGGCAGCTACAATGAGCAGTTCTTC CASSLNFGVGSYNEQFF
NA few TRBJ2-7 TRBV15 TGTGCCACCAGCAGAGGTCAGATAGCCTACGAGCAGTACTTC CATSRGQIAYEQYF
TRBD2 many TRBJ2-7 TRBV20-1 TGCAGTGCCACGGGACTAGCTGGGGTGAGGGAGCAGTACTTC CSATGLAGVREQYF
TRBD1 NA TRBJ1-2 TRBV7-2 TGTGCCAGCAGCCCTACAGGGGGCATGTATGGCTACACCTTC CASSPTGGMYGYTF
TRBD2 few TRBJ2-7 TRBV20-1 TGCAGTGCCCTACGCGCGACTAGCGGGAACGAGCAGTACTTC CSALRATSGNEQYF
TRBD1 NA TRBJ2-3 TRBV6-2/TRBV6-3 TGTGCCAGCAAGCCTGAGAACAGGGGGCGCCGCACAGATACGCAGTATTTT CASKPENRGRRTDTQYF
TRBD2 NA TRBJ2-1 TRBV9 TGTGCCAGCAGCAGGGCGGGAGGTAGCGGGTCCCACAATGAGCAGTTCTTC CASSRAGGSGSHNEQFF
NA NA TRBJ2-1 TRBV6-2/TRBV6-3 TGTGCCAGCAGTTACACTCGGACAGCGAGGCAGTTCTTC CASSYTRTARQFF
TRBD2 few TRBJ2-1 TRBV9 TGTGCCAGCAGCTTAAGACTAGCGGGACCACCATTTTACAATGAGCAGTTCTTC CASSLRLAGPPFYNEQFF
TRBD2 few TRBJ2-3 TRBV28 TGTGCCAGCAGTTCCCTTATAGACCTAGCGGGAGGTCTAGATACGCAGTATTTT CASSSLIDLAGGLDTQYF
TRBD2 few TRBJ2-5 TRBV18 TGTGCCAGCTCACCACCTTCTAGCGGGGGACTACAAGAGACCCAGTACTTC CASSPPSSGGLQETQYF
NA NA TRBJ2-1 TRBV12-3/TRBV12-4 TGTGCCAGCAGACCTGCCGACTACAATGAGCAGTTCTTC CASRPADYNEQFF
TRBD1 few TRBJ1-5 TRBV20-1 TGCAGTGCGCGTGGGACAGGGGATCAGCCCCAGCATTTT CSARGTGDQPQHF
NA NA TRBJ2-2 TRBV20-1 TGCAGTGCTAGAGATCCCAGGGTGAATACCGGGGAGCTGTTTTTT CSARDPRVNTGELFF
NA NA TRBJ1-2 TRBV24-1 TGTGCCACCAGTGACGGCCATCGGAACTATGGCTACACCTTC CATSDGHRNYGYTF
NA NA TRBJ2-1 TRBV24-1 TGTGCCACCTCGCGGGCCTCTCGGGAGCAGTTCTTC CATSRASREQFF
NA few TRBJ2-6 TRBV28 TGTGCCAGCAGTCCCGTTCATCCTATCAACGTCCTGACTTTC CASSPVHPINVLTF
TRBD1 NA TRBJ2-4 TRBV4-1 TGCGCCAGCAGCCAAGAAGAGACAGGGGTCCAAAACATTCAGTACTTC CASSQEETGVQNIQYF
NA NA TRBJ1-6 TRBV27 TGTGCCAGCAGTCCCGCGGGGGCGTACAATTCACCCCTCCACTTT CASSPAGAYNSPLHF
NA NA TRBJ2-3 TRBV6-6 TGTGCCAGCAGACCCCGACTGGGGGATCAGGGCACAGATACGCAGTATTTT CASRPRLGDQGTDTQYF
TRBD1 NA TRBJ1-5 TRBV19 TGTGCCAGTAGTATCTTATCAGGGACAGGCAATCAGCCCCAGCATTTT CASSILSGTGNQPQHF
TRBD2 NA TRBJ2-4 TRBV18 TGTGCCAGCTCACCGATACTAGCGGGAGTGGGCAAAAACATTCAGTACTTC CASSPILAGVGKNIQYF
TRBD2 few TRBJ2-2 TRBV9 TGTGCCAGCAGCCCGCAAGCGGGAGGCCCCGGGGAGCTGTTTTTT CASSPQAGGPGELFF
NA NA TRBJ2-3 TRBV20-1 TGCAGTGCTAGGCGTCAGGGGCCAGATACGCAGTATTTT CSARRQGPDTQYF